These 13 T cell receptor beta chains share one sample of origin, sequenced in a study of human T cells and chemical hapten exposure. The time point denotes: patch test 3, about 24 weeks after DPC sensitization. The treatment here: therapeutic diphenylcyclopropenone sensitization with weekly scalp DPC. In TCRdb, the RACE reads were re-called with MiXCR into one record per CDR3 protein. This sample has some 71,000 distinct CDR3 sequences; roughly 11% occur once, and the top ten carry 1.4%. The source material was whole blood, sampled in connection with sensitization to the hapten diphenylcyclopropenone (DPC). The origin of the receptors is a woman in her 50s with alopecia areata. Some clones in this sample may be carry-over from other donors' samples.

This clonotype was found a few times. The rearrangement joins TRBV18 to TRBJ2-2, with a possible D match to TRBD2 (5 bases). The CDR3 has 15 amino acids. Germline CDR1 and CDR2: KGHSH and LQKENI. The ends were cut back, 0 bases at V and 5 bases at J, with 10 bases in the middle. CDR3 DNA sequence: TGTGCCAGCTCACCACCGGTAGGAGGTACCGGGGAGCTGTTTTTT. It specifies CASSPPVGGTGELFF. The entire variable domain, with the rest obtained from reference TRBV18 and TRBJ2-2, is as follows: NAGVMQNPRHLVRRRGQEARLRCSPMKGHSHVYWYRQLPEEGLKFMVYLQKENIIDESGMPKERFSAEFPKEGPSILRIQQVVRGDSAAYFCASSPPVGGTGELFFGEGSRLTVL.

V gene TRBV18 combines with J gene TRBJ1-5; the D is unclear. Trimming took off 4 bases at V and 1 base at J, with 8 bases between the two ends. This CDR3 has 14 residues. Germline lookup yields CDR1 KGHSH and CDR2 LQKENI. CDR3 bases: TGTGCCAGCTCACAGGGTTTCAGCAATCAGCCCCAGCATTTT. Protein: CASSQGFSNQPQHF.

The chain uses TRBV12-3 or TRBV12-4 and TRBJ2-1; D may be TRBD2 (7 bases). The CDR3 contains 13 residues. Trimming left V 5 bases short and J 10 bases short, with 15 bases between. CDR3 sequence (DNA): TGTGCCAGCAGTCCAAGGGGGGGTGCAGAGCAGTTCTTC. This gives the protein CASSPRGGAEQFF.

This clonotype was recorded a few times. The J gene is TRBJ2-4, the V gene TRBV5-4; no clear D. CDR1 is SGHNT, CDR2 YYREEE, per germline (reference sequence). The CDR3 loop spans 16 amino acids. V shed 0 bases and J shed 0 bases, with 10 bases lying between them. The CDR3: CASSLGASLAKNIQYF. The CDR3 DNA follows: TGTGCCAGCAGCTTGGGAGCGTCCCTAGCCAAAAACATTCAGTACTTC.

This clonotype turned up a few times. The chain employs TRBV19 and TRBJ2-7; unclear D gene. CDR3 length: 13 residues. Per the germline V gene, CDR1 is LNHDA and CDR2 is SQIVND (reference sequence). Trimming took off 5 bases at V and 7 bases at J, with 15 bases between the two ends. CDR3 region: CASSSRPYGEQYF. CDR3 sequence (DNA): TGTGCCAGTAGTTCCCGACCGTACGGGGAGCAGTACTTC.

At least ten counts were recorded for this clonotype. The chain uses TRBV6-1 and TRBJ2-5, with no clear D. V gave up 6 bases and J gave up 2 bases, with 13 bases separating them. The CDR3 runs 14 residues. The germline V gene encodes CDR1 MNHNS and CDR2 SASEGT. The CDR3 bases are TGTGCCAGCAGCAATCCGGGCCAACAAGAGACCCAGTACTTC. Protein: CASSNPGQQETQYF.

This clonotype was seen more than once but under ten times. The DNA for the CDR3 is TGTGCCAGCAGCACCCGACAGGACTATGGCTACACCTTC. Translating gives CASSTRQDYGYTF. The chain links TRBV7-2 to TRBJ1-2, with D possibly being TRBD1 (6 bases). V lost 5 bases to trimming and J lost 3 bases, with 10 bases between them. This CDR3 has 13 residues. Per the germline V gene, CDR1 is SGHTA and CDR2 is FQGNSA. The whole variable domain, remainder taken from reference TRBV7-2 and TRBJ1-2, is GAGVSQSPSNKVTEKGKDVELRCDPISGHTALYWYRQSLGQGLEFLIYFQGNSAPDKSGLPSDRFSAERTGGSVSTLTIQRTQQEDSAVYLCASSTRQDYGYTFGSGTRLTVV.

The chain couples TRBV29-1 to TRBJ2-5; unclear D gene. CDR3 length equals 13 residues. Trimming removed 3 bases at V and 7 bases at J, with 15 bases between. Germline V CDR1 and CDR2: SQVTM, ANQGSEA. CDR3 sequence (DNA): TGCAGCGTTGAGACGTCTCGGTATGGGACCCAGTACTTC. Translated: CSVETSRYGTQYF.

This clonotype was seen at least ten times. V is TRBV13 and J is TRBJ1-1, with unresolved D. Germline V gene sequence: CDR1 PRHDT, CDR2 FYEKMQ (reference sequence). The CDR3 sequence is 14 residues long. V gave up 5 bases and J gave up 0 bases, with 10 bases separating them. The CDR3 DNA sequence: TGTGCCAGCAGCCTGCGGGTCATGAACACTGAAGCTTTCTTT. As protein: CASSLRVMNTEAFF.

This clonotype came up many times. The V and J genes are TRBV5-1 and TRBJ2-4; D not certain. Looked up from germline, CDR1 is SGHRS and CDR2 is YFSETQ. The CDR3 spans 13 residues. Trimming took off 2 bases at V and 6 bases at J, with 9 bases between the two ends. The CDR3 DNA sequence: TGCGCCAGCAGCTTAGGGTCTGGAAACATTCAGTACTTC. Encoded protein: CASSLGSGNIQYF.

This clonotype has only a few counts. The V gene is TRBV28, the J gene TRBJ2-5; 8 bases match TRBD1. With 6 bases clipped from V and 4 bases from J, the junction kept 10 bases outside the gene matches. The CDR3 runs to 15 residues. Germline assignment: CDR1 MDHEN and CDR2 SYDVKM. As DNA, the CDR3 is TGTGCCAGCAGCCACGACCCGCAGGGGGCAGAGACCCAGTACTTC. Translating it yields CASSHDPQGAETQYF.

This clonotype was seen a few times. J is TRBJ1-2 and V is TRBV12-3 or TRBV12-4, with 7 bases identical to TRBD1. V lost 6 bases to trimming and J lost 8 bases; unmatched junction nucleotides: 9. The CDR3 is 13 amino acids. The CDR3 loop reads CASRPDRVEGYTF. The CDR3 DNA reads TGTGCCAGCAGACCTGACAGGGTGGAGGGCTACACCTTC.

This clonotype was seen repeatedly, ten times or more. This sequence joins TRBV28 and TRBJ1-1, with a weak D call TRBD1 (6 bases). V lost 7 bases and J lost 11, with 17 bases in between. This CDR3 is 12 amino acids long. The germline CDR1 and CDR2 sequences are MDHEN and SYDVKM. The CDR3 bases are TGTGCCAGCAAAGGACAGACCTACGGGGCTTTCTTT. It yields the protein CASKGQTYGAFF.